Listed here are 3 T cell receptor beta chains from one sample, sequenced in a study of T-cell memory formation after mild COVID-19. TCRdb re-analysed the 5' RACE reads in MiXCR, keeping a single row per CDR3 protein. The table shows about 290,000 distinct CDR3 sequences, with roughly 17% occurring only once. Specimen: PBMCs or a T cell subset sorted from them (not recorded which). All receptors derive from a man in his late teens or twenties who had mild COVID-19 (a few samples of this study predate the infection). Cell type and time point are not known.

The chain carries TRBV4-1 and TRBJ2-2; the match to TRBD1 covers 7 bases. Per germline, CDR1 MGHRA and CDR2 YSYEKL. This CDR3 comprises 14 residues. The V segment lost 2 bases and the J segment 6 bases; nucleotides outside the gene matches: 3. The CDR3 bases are TGCGCCAGCAGCCAACGGACAGGACCCGGGGAGCTGTTTTTT. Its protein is CASSQRTGPGELFF.

As DNA, the CDR3 is TGTGCCAGCAGCTTACAGCGGGGGGCTCACTACAATGAGCAGTTCTTC. Amino acid sequence: CASSLQRGAHYNEQFF. V gene TRBV7-2 combines with J gene TRBJ2-1; 9 positions match TRBD2. Germline-derived CDR1 and CDR2 are SGHTA and FQGNSA. This CDR3 comprises 16 residues. V was clipped by 2 bases and J by 3 bases; unmatched bases: 5.

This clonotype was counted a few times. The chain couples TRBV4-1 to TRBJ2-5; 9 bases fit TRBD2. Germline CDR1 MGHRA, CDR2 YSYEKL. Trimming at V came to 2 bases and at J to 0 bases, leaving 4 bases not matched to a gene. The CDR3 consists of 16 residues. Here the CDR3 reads CASSQMLAGYQETQYF. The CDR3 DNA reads TGCGCCAGCAGCCAAATGCTAGCGGGGTACCAAGAGACCCAGTACTTC.